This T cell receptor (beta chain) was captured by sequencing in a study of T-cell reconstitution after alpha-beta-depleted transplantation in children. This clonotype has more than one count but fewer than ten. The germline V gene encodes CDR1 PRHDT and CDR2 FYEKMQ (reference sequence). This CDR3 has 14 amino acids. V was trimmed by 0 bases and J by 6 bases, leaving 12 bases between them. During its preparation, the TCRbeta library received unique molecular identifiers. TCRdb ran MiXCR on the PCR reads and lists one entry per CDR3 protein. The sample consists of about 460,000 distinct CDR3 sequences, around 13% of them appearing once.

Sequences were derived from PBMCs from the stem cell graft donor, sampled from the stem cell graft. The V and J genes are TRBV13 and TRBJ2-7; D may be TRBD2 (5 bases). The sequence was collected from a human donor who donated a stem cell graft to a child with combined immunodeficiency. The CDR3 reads CASSLGRGSGEQYF. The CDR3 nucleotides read TGTGCCAGCAGCTTAGGCCGGGGATCCGGCGAGCAGTACTTC.